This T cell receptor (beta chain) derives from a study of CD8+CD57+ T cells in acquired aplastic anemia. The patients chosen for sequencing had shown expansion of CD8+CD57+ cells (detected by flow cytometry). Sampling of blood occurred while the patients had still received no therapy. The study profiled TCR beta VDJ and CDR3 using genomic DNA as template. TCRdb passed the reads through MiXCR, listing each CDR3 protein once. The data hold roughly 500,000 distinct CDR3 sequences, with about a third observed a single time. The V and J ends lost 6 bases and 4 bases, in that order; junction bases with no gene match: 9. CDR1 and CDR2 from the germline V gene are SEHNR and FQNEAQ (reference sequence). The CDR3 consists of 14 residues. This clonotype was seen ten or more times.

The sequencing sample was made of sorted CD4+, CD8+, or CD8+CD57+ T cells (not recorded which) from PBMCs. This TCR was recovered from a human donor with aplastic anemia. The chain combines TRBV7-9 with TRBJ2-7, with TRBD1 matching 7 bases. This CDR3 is CASSSRTGPYEQYF. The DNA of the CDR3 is TGTGCCAGCAGTTCGCGGACAGGCCCGTACGAGCAGTACTTC.